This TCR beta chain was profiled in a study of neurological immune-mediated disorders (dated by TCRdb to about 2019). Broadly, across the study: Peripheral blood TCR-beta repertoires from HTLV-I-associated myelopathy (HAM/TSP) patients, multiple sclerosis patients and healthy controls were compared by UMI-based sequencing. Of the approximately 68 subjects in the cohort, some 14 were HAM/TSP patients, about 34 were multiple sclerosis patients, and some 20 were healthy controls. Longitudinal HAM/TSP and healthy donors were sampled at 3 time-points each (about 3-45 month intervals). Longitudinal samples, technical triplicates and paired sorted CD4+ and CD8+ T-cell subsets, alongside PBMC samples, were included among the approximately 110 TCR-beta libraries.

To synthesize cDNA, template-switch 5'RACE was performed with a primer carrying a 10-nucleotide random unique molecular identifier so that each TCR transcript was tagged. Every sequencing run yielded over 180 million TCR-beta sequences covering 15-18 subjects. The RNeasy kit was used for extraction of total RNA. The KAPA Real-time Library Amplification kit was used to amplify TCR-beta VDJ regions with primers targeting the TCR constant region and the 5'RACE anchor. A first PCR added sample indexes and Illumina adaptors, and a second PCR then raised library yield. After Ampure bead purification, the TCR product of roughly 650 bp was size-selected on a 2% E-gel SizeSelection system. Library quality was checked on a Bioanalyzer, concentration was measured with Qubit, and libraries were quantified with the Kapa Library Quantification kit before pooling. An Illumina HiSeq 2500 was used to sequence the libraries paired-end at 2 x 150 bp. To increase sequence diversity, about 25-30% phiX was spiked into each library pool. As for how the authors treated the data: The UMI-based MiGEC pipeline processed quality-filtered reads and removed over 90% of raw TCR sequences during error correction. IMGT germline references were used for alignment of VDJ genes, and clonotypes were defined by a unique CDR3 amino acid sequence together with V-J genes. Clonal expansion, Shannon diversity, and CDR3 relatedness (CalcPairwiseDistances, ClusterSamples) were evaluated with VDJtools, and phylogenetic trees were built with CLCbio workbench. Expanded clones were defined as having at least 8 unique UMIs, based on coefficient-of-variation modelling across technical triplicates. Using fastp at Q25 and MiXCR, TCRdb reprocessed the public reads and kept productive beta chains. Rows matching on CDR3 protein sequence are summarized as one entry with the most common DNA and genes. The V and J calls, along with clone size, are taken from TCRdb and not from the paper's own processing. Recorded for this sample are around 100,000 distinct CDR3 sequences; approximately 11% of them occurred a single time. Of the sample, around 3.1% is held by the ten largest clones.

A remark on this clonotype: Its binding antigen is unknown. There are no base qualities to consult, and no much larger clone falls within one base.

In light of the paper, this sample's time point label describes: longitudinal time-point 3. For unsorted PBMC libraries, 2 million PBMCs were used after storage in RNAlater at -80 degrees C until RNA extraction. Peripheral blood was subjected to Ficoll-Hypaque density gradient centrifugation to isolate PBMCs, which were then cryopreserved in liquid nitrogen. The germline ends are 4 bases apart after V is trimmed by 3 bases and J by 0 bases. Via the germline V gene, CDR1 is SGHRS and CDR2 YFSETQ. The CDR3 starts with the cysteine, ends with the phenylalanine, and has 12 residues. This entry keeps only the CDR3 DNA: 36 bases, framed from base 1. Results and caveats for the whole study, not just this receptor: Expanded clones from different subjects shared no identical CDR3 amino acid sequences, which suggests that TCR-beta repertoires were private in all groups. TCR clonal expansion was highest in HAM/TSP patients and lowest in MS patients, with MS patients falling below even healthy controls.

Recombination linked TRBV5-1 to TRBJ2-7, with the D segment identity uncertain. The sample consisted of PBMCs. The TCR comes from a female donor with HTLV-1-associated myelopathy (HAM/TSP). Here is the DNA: TGCGCCAGCAGCTCTTTCTCCTACGAGCAGTACTTC. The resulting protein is CASSSFSYEQYF.